This T cell receptor beta chain was observed in a study of CD8 T cells in Susac syndrome. V was cut by 4 bases and J by 2 bases, with 11 bases left in between. Germline CDR1 and CDR2: LGHNT and FRNRAP. The CDR3 consists of 14 residues. An amount of RNA that ranged from roughly 0.5 to 1 ug was reverse transcribed with random hexamers. TCRdb re-analysed the immunoSEQ multiplex PCR reads in MiXCR, keeping a single row per CDR3 protein. The sample consists of 100,000 to 150,000 distinct CDR3 sequences, around 94% of them appearing once. This sequence originates from a human donor with Susac syndrome. V gene TRBV12-5 combines with J gene TRBJ1-2; D gene unclear. The source material was CD8+ T cells from PBMCs. CDR3 loop: CASGSPGTNYGYTF. The DNA for the CDR3 is TGTGCTAGTGGTTCCCCTGGAACGAACTATGGCTACACCTTC.